Shown below are 3 T cell receptor beta chains from a single sample sequenced in a study of T-cell memory formation after mild COVID-19. TCRdb ran MiXCR on the 5' RACE reads and lists one entry per CDR3 protein. The sample shows about 430,000 distinct CDR3 sequences, more than 20% of them seen only once. The specimen sequenced was PBMCs or a T cell subset sorted from them (not recorded which). The source is an adult woman who had mild COVID-19 (a few samples of this study predate the infection). Cell type and time point are not known.

To note about this clonotype: One end of the junction is discordant with germline, which a read error may explain. The chain recombines TRBV4-2 with TRBJ1-1, with D unresolved. Per germline, CDR1 LGHNA and CDR2 YNFKEQ. The CDR3 is made up of 14 amino acids. CDR3 DNA: TGTTCCAGCAGCCAAGACTACAGCAACACTGAAGCTTTCTTT. As protein: CSSSQDYSNTEAFF.

V usage is TRBV7-3 and J usage is TRBJ2-7, with 8 bases aligning to TRBD2. The CDR3 length is 13 residues. Germline lookup yields CDR1 SGHTA and CDR2 FQGTGA. After removal of 6 bases from V and 3 bases from J, the junction contained 4 bases not matched to a gene. For the CDR3, the DNA is TGTGCCAGCAGTTACACTAGCGGCTACGAGCAGTACTTC. Its translation is CASSYTSGYEQYF.

The sample holds a few counts of this clonotype. The chain carries TRBV7-9 and TRBJ2-5, with D unclear. This CDR3 is 13 amino acids long. The germline V and J ends were trimmed by 4 bases and 2 bases, with 8 bases remaining between them. Germline values: CDR1 SEHNR, CDR2 FQNEAQ (reference sequence). The CDR3 reads CASSSIPQETQYF. For the CDR3, the DNA is TGTGCCAGCAGCTCGATCCCGCAAGAGACCCAGTACTTC. The full variable domain, with the rest looked up from reference TRBV7-9 and TRBJ2-5, is DTGVSQNPRHKITKRGQNVTFRCDPISEHNRLYWYRQTLGQGPEFLTYFQNEAQLEKSRLLSDRFSAERPKGSFSTLEIQRTEQGDSAMYLCASSSIPQETQYFGPGTRLLVL.